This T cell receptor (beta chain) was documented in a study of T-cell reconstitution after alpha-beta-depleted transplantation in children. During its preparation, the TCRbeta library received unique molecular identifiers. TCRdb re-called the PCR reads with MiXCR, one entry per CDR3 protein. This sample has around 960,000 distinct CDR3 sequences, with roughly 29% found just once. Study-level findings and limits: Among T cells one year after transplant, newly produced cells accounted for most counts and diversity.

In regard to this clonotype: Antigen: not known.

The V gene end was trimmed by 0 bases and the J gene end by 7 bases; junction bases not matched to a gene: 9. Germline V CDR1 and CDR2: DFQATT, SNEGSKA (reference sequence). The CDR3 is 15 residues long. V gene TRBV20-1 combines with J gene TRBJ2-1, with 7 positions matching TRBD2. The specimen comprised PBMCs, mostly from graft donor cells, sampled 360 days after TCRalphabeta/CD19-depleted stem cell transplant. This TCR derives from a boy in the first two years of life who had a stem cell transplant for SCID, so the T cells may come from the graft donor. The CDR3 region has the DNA TGCAGTGCTAGAGATCCGACTAGCAGGGTGAATGAGCAGTTCTTC. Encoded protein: CSARDPTSRVNEQFF.